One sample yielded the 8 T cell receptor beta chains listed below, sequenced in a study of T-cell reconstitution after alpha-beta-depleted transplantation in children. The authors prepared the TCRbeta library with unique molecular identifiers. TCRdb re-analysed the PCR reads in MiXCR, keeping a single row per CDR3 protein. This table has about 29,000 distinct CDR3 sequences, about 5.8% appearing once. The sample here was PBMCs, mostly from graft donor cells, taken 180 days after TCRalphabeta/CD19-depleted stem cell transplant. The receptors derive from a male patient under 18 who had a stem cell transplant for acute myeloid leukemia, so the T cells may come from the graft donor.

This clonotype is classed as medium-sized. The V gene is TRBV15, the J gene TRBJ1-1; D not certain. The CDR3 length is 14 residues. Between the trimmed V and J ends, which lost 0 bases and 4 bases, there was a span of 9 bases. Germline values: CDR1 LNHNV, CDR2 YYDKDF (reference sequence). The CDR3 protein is CATSRDQGVTEAFF. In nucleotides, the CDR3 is TGTGCCACCAGCAGAGATCAAGGAGTCACTGAAGCTTTCTTT.

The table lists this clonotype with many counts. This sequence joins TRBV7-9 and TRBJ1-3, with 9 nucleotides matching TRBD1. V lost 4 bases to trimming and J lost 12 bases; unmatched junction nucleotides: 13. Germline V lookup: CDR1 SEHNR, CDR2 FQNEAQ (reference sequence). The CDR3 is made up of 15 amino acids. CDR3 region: CASSSAGGQGSHIYF. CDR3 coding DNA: TGTGCCAGCAGCTCTGCCGGGGGACAGGGATCCCACATATATTTT. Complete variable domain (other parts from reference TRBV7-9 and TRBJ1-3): DTGVSQNPRHKITKRGQNVTFRCDPISEHNRLYWYRQTLGQGPEFLTYFQNEAQLEKSRLLSDRFSAERPKGSFSTLEIQRTEQGDSAMYLCASSSAGGQGSHIYFGEGSWLTVV.

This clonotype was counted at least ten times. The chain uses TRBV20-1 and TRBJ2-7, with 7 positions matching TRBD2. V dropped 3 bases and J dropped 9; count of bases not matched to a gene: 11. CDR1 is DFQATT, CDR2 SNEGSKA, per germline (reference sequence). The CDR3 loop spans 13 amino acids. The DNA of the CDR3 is TGCAGTGCTAGGGGAGGGACCGGGCTAATGCAGTACTTC. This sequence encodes CSARGGTGLMQYF.

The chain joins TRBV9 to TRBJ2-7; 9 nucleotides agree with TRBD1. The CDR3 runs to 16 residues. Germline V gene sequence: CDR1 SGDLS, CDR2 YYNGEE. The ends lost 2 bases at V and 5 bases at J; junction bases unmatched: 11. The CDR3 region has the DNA TGTGCCAGCAGCGTCAGCCGGGACAGGGTAGTCGACGAGCAGTACTTC. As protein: CASSVSRDRVVDEQYF.

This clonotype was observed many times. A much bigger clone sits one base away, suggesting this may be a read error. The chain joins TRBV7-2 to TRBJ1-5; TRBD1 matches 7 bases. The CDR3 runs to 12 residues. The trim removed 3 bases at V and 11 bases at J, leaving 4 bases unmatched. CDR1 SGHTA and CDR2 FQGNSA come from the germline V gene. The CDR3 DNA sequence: TGTGCCAGCAGCTTCCAGGGGGGGGCCCAGCATTTT. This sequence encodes CASSFQGGAQHF.

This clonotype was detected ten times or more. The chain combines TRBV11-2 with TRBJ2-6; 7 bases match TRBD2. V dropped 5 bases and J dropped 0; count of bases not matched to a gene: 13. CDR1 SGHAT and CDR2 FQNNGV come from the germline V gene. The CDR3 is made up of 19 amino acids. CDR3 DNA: TGTGCCAGCAGCCTCATTCCGGGAGGAACTACCTCTGGGGCCAACGTCCTGACTTTC. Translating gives CASSLIPGGTTSGANVLTF.

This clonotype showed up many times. In nucleotides, the CDR3 is TGTGCCAGCAGTTTAAGGTTGATGGTAAGGGACACCAAAAACATTCAGTACTTC. Amino acids: CASSLRLMVRDTKNIQYF. The V and J genes are TRBV12-3 or TRBV12-4 and TRBJ2-4; D is possibly TRBD1 (6 bases). The V gene lost 2 bases and the J gene lost 2 bases, with 19 bases spanning the gap. The CDR3 is 18 amino acids.

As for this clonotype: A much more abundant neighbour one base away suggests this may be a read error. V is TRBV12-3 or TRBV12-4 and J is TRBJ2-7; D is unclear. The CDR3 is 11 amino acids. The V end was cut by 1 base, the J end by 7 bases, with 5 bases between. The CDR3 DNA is TGTGCCAGCAGTTTAGGGGGAGAGCAGTACTTC. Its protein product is CASSLGGEQYF.